This is a list of T cell receptor beta chains from one sample in a study of blood T cell repertoires in COVID-19. Clones were read by immunoSEQ multiplex PCR, and TCRdb kept only the in-frame ones, dropping some. Among tens of thousands of clones listed, 80% to 90% were seen once. Sequencing was done on a sample of peripheral blood. These receptor sequences come from a man in his forties with acute or convalescent COVID-19. Both conserved end residues are part of each CDR3. The order of the fields is CDR3 DNA, CDR3 protein, V gene, D gene, clone size, J gene. D genes are given only for firm matches. Not every row has a clone size; where given, it reads once, few, many or a size class.

TGTGCCAGCAGTTACGAGGGGGCGCGGGGTTCACCCCTCCACTTT,CASSYEGARGSPLHF,TRBV6-5,TRBD1,NA,TRBJ1-6
TGTGCCAGCGGGAGCTCCTATAATTCACCCCTCCACTTT,CASGSSYNSPLHF,TRBV27,NA,few,TRBJ1-6
TGTGCCAGCAGCCCCTACCGGGGACAGCAGTACGAGCAGTACTTC,CASSPYRGQQYEQYF,TRBV25-1,TRBD1,NA,TRBJ2-7
TGTGCCAGCAGCCCATCCCACAGGGTCGGGTATGGCTACACCTTC,CASSPSHRVGYGYTF,TRBV6-5,NA,NA,TRBJ1-2
TGTGCCAGCTCACCGGGGACAGTTACCAACACCGGGGAGCTGTTTTTT,CASSPGTVTNTGELFF,TRBV18,TRBD1,NA,TRBJ2-2
TGCGCCAGCAGCCCACGGACAGGGTTTAGCTATGGCTACACCTTC,CASSPRTGFSYGYTF,TRBV5-1,TRBD1,NA,TRBJ1-2
TGTGCCAGCAGCTTAACGCCTACGGGGGAGGGTGGCTACACCTTC,CASSLTPTGEGGYTF,TRBV7-3,NA,NA,TRBJ1-2
TGTGCCAGCTCACCATCGGGACTAGACACAGATACGCAGTATTTT,CASSPSGLDTDTQYF,TRBV18,TRBD2,NA,TRBJ2-3
TGTGCCAGCAGCGTGCTCCAGGGGGTGAACACTGAAGCTTTCTTT,CASSVLQGVNTEAFF,TRBV9,TRBD1,few,TRBJ1-1
TGTGCCAGTAGTATTACAAGAAGCAATCAGCCCCAGCATTTT,CASSITRSNQPQHF,TRBV19,NA,NA,TRBJ1-5
TGTGCCAGCAGAAAGGATCAGGGTAATTCACCCCTCCACTTT,CASRKDQGNSPLHF,TRBV6-5,NA,NA,TRBJ1-6
TGTGCCAGCAGTGTGGGGGGAGGCAGGGCGATCGCTGAAGCTTTCTTT,CASSVGGGRAIAEAFF,TRBV25-1,NA,NA,TRBJ1-1
TGTGCCAGCAGCTTGGGACAGGTCATTAATGAAAAACTGTTTTTT,CASSLGQVINEKLFF,TRBV3-1/TRBV3-2,TRBD1,NA,TRBJ1-4
TGTGCCAGCAGTTCTGGACAGGGCTGGGGCTACACCTTC,CASSSGQGWGYTF,TRBV7-2,TRBD1,NA,TRBJ1-2
TGTGCCAGTAGTATGGTTAGGACTAGAAGTCCCGGGGAGCTGTTTTTT,CASSMVRTRSPGELFF,TRBV19,TRBD2,NA,TRBJ2-2
TGCGCCAGCAGCTTACGAGACCCGGGACGGGGGAATTCACCCCTCCACTTT,CASSLRDPGRGNSPLHF,TRBV5-1,NA,once,TRBJ1-6
TGTGCCAGCAGTGAAGCGTACCAGGGCTACACCTTC,CASSEAYQGYTF,TRBV6-1,NA,once,TRBJ1-2